These T cell receptor beta chains were read from a single sample in a study of shared clonotypes between healthy human individuals. Method: immunoSEQ multiplex PCR; TCRdb's copy keeps in-frame clones and lacks some. The table includes approximately 980,000 clones, 76% detected once. Material for sequencing was memory CD4+ T cells sorted from blood. All receptors come from a man aged 18 to 29 in good health. CDR3s include the opening cysteine and the closing phenylalanine or tryptophan. The order of the fields is V gene, J gene, clone size, CDR3 protein. A clone size is listed for some rows: how often the clone was seen (once, few, many), or a class if it is expanded.

v_call: TRBV9
j_call: TRBJ1-3
clone_size: once
cdr3_aa: CASSRGTNGGNTIYF

v_call: TRBV18
j_call: TRBJ2-5
clone_size: NA
cdr3_aa: CASSPSGRTGETQYF

v_call: TRBV6-1
j_call: TRBJ2-4
clone_size: NA
cdr3_aa: CASSDLAAGLIRAKNIQYF

v_call: TRBV6-5
j_call: TRBJ2-7
clone_size: NA
cdr3_aa: CASSARDRSYEQYF

v_call: TRBV10-3
j_call: TRBJ2-7
clone_size: NA
cdr3_aa: CAISDGGSPYEQYF

v_call: TRBV20-1
j_call: TRBJ2-2
clone_size: NA
cdr3_aa: CSARQSRELFF

v_call: TRBV9
j_call: TRBJ2-5
clone_size: NA
cdr3_aa: CASSVGSTQYF

v_call: TRBV2
j_call: TRBJ2-1
clone_size: NA
cdr3_aa: CASRKAGTSSEQFF

v_call: TRBV7-2
j_call: TRBJ2-5
clone_size: once
cdr3_aa: CASSFGRTETQYF

v_call: TRBV27
j_call: TRBJ2-7
clone_size: NA
cdr3_aa: CASSWGQGNEQYF

v_call: TRBV19
j_call: TRBJ2-3
clone_size: NA
cdr3_aa: CASTRGDTDTQYF

v_call: TRBV19
j_call: TRBJ2-3
clone_size: NA
cdr3_aa: CASSRLTDTQYF

v_call: TRBV2
j_call: TRBJ2-6
clone_size: NA
cdr3_aa: CASNLDSLSGANVLTF

v_call: TRBV7-9
j_call: TRBJ2-1
clone_size: NA
cdr3_aa: CASSQTLSYNEQFF

v_call: TRBV5-6
j_call: TRBJ2-2
clone_size: once
cdr3_aa: CASSLPTIFTSGELFF

v_call: TRBV5-4
j_call: TRBJ1-1
clone_size: NA
cdr3_aa: CASSSLGGLKMNTEAFF

v_call: TRBV2
j_call: TRBJ1-2
clone_size: NA
cdr3_aa: CASILGQGSQYGYTF

v_call: TRBV7-2
j_call: TRBJ1-1
clone_size: NA
cdr3_aa: CASSLAQGAYTEAFF

v_call: TRBV4-3
j_call: TRBJ2-3
clone_size: NA
cdr3_aa: CASSQDPIYTDTQYF

v_call: TRBV2
j_call: TRBJ2-3
clone_size: NA
cdr3_aa: CASKADADTQYF

v_call: TRBV19
j_call: TRBJ2-2
clone_size: NA
cdr3_aa: CASSFLIDAGELFF

v_call: TRBV6-5
j_call: TRBJ1-6
clone_size: NA
cdr3_aa: CASSYSTGLYNSPLHF

v_call: TRBV11-1
j_call: TRBJ1-1
clone_size: NA
cdr3_aa: CASTLTGSAEAFF

v_call: TRBV10-3
j_call: TRBJ2-7
clone_size: NA
cdr3_aa: CAISVDRGYEQYF

v_call: TRBV18
j_call: TRBJ1-5
clone_size: NA
cdr3_aa: CASSPPSGQPQHF

v_call: TRBV6-5
j_call: TRBJ2-2
clone_size: NA
cdr3_aa: CASSYSSWSGELFF

v_call: TRBV18
j_call: TRBJ2-1
clone_size: NA
cdr3_aa: CASSPTTSGRANEQFF

v_call: TRBV4-1
j_call: TRBJ2-5
clone_size: NA
cdr3_aa: CASSQGHQETQYF

v_call: TRBV19
j_call: TRBJ2-3
clone_size: NA
cdr3_aa: CASSDRGRTDTQYF

v_call: TRBV2
j_call: TRBJ1-2
clone_size: few
cdr3_aa: CASSLSRDGYTF

v_call: TRBV9
j_call: TRBJ2-3
clone_size: NA
cdr3_aa: CASSAGQGATDTQYF

v_call: TRBV5-4
j_call: TRBJ2-4
clone_size: NA
cdr3_aa: CASSLGVSGTGNIQYF

v_call: TRBV5-6
j_call: TRBJ2-2
clone_size: NA
cdr3_aa: CASSARGAQAGELFF

v_call: TRBV6-1
j_call: TRBJ2-2
clone_size: many
cdr3_aa: CASRRDRGNTGELFF

v_call: TRBV30
j_call: TRBJ2-3
clone_size: NA
cdr3_aa: CAWSDPTSGGYRGADTQYF

v_call: TRBV18
j_call: TRBJ1-3
clone_size: NA
cdr3_aa: CASSPPGPLSGNTIYF

v_call: TRBV5-4
j_call: TRBJ2-5
clone_size: NA
cdr3_aa: CASSLKGLAGKETQYF

v_call: TRBV30
j_call: TRBJ1-4
clone_size: NA
cdr3_aa: CAWGIQGAHEKLFF

v_call: TRBV6-4
j_call: TRBJ2-3
clone_size: few
cdr3_aa: CASSGTSGGADTQYF

v_call: TRBV19
j_call: TRBJ1-5
clone_size: NA
cdr3_aa: CASSILGVEQPQHF

v_call: TRBV19
j_call: TRBJ1-5
clone_size: few
cdr3_aa: CASKKGASNQPQHF

v_call: TRBV9
j_call: TRBJ2-7
clone_size: NA
cdr3_aa: CASSVEWSAPYEQYF

v_call: TRBV19
j_call: TRBJ2-7
clone_size: NA
cdr3_aa: CASSRGTGYEQYF